The TCR beta chain under discussion was sequenced for a study of shared clonotypes between healthy human individuals. J was trimmed by 1 base and V by 6 bases; bases with no gene match: 5. This CDR3 is built from 14 residues. CDR1 is SNHLY and CDR2 is FYNNEI in the germline V gene. Here immunoSEQ multiplex PCR was the method, and the copy in TCRdb shows in-frame clones only, minus some. The table includes 550,000 to 850,000 clones, just under 75% detected once. V is TRBV2 and J is TRBJ1-1, with 7 bases lining up with TRBD1. This receptor was taken from a woman aged 25 to 39 in good health. The sample taken for sequencing was memory CD4+ T cells sorted from blood. Subset described: CD45RA-negative fraction. DNA of the CDR3: TGTGCCAGCAGAGGGGACAGCCAGAACACTGAAGCTTTCTTT. The encoded protein is CASRGDSQNTEAFF.